This TCR beta chain was recovered during a study of Graves' ophthalmopathy and Graves' hyperthyroidism (dated by TCRdb to 2016 to 2019). A note on the overall study: Peripheral blood was collected before any treatment was given, at the time of initial diagnosis. TCR beta repertoire signatures were used to distinguish Graves' ophthalmopathy from Graves' hyperthyroidism and to predict progression to ophthalmopathy. In total, some 130 blood samples were TCR-sequenced: approximately 40 ophthalmopathy, under 85 hyperthyroidism and approximately 17 hyperthyroidism-to-ophthalmopathy patients. To explore V-J signatures distinguishing ophthalmopathy from hyperthyroidism, a discovery set of roughly 98 patients (around 42 ophthalmopathy, roughly 55 stable hyperthyroidism) was enrolled. The independent validation cohort included under 20 hyperthyroidism patients plus 17 patients who later progressed from hyperthyroidism to ophthalmopathy. T-cell repertoires of thyroid tissue and blood were compared in 5 or 6 hyperthyroidism patients. After sampling, hyperthyroidism patients received methimazole starting at 30 mg daily, and ophthalmopathy patients received high-dose intravenous methylprednisolone. The 100 discovery patients were randomly split 7:3 into training and test sets. Here is what the overall study found, with its caveats: In validation, the model predicted ophthalmopathy progression with over 60% sensitivity and roughly 72% specificity; about a dozen predicted patients were CT-confirmed with GO in a median of about 6.1 months. Most of the expanded thyroid clonotypes with a frequency above 0.001 were also detected in blood, and it was suggested that the thyroid immune response may be reflected by blood repertoires. Sample size was not statistically predetermined, and group allocation was not concealed from the investigators. The 13-signature model separated ophthalmopathy from stable hyperthyroidism with 85% to 90% sensitivity and about 81% specificity in cross-validation, and 80%/75% in the test set.

V trim: 1 base; J trim: 9 bases; unmatched bases: 14. From the germline V gene, CDR1 is SGHTA and CDR2 is FQGNSA. The CDR3 runs 16 residues from the cysteine to the phenylalanine. Only the CDR3 portion is preserved as DNA: 48 bases, with reading frame beginning at the first base. Ophthalmopathy patients were characterized by moderately to severely active disease, a Clinical Activity Score of at least 3, a NOSPECS grade of at least 4, and a disease duration under 3 months. Anyone with other autoimmune diseases, uncontrolled infections, pregnancy or lactation was excluded from the study. Clinical symptoms, serum thyroxine, TRAb, thyroid ultrasound and orbital computed tomography formed the basis of the diagnosis. Using Ficoll-Paque density gradient centrifugation, PBMCs were isolated from 9.5 to 10 ml of fresh peripheral blood. Trizol reagent was used to extract the total RNA, and its quality was then checked on an Agilent 2100 Bioanalyzer.

This clonotype was counted many times. Its antigen is still unknown. No quality values exist for individual bases; no much larger clone is one base distant. For repertoire sequencing, TCR beta CDR3 regions were amplified from RNA transcripts. A first-round RT-PCR used HTBI primers with the Qiagen OneStep RT-PCR kit, followed by a second-round multiplex PCR, size selection and purification. Libraries were sequenced on an Illumina HiSeq2000 using paired-end 100 bp reads. The paper's data handling went like this. SOAPnuke was used for read processing, and reads with adapters, uncalled bases, a mean Phred below 15, or no exact constant-primer or identifier match were discarded. COPE v1.2.5 was used to merge the high-quality paired reads. Clonotypes were defined as unique nucleotide sequences and were aligned to IMGT TRB V, D and J references using MiTCR v1.1. The analysis was limited to V-J combinations with a frequency above 0.0001, which together covered more than 98% of repertoires. A TCR clonal expansion and chaos score per V-J combination was defined as the ratio of F50 clonal expansion to chaos observed in the TCRdist matrix. Welch's t-statistics and random forest were used to narrow the features down to more than 10 V-J combinations, which were then fed into a naive Bayes classifier. The similarity between thyroid and blood repertoires was quantified using the Morisita-Horn index. TCRdb applied fastp at Q25 and MiXCR to the public reads, then kept only in-frame beta chains. Identical CDR3 proteins give one entry, which carries the most common genes and DNA. Here the V and J calls rest on TCRdb's processing, not on the authors' analysis. This sample gives 150,000 to 200,000 distinct CDR3 sequences in total; around two fifths of them show up just once. The ten largest clones add up to less than 9.5% of the sample.

The receptor was derived from a man in his thirties or forties with Graves' ophthalmopathy. Donor details come from another sample of the same person, matched by shared clones. The sequence is built from TRBV7-2 and TRBJ2-5; TRBD2 lines up with 7 middle nucleotides. The specimen sequenced was peripheral blood. The CDR3 region has the sequence CASSLVGGGRREAQYF. Here is the DNA: TGTGCCAGCAGCTTAGTGGGGGGAGGGCGTCGGGAGGCCCAGTACTTC.